Listed here are 20 T cell receptor beta chains from one sample, sequenced in a study of OX40 agonist ivuxolimab in advanced cancers. Data came from immunoSEQ multiplex PCR; TCRdb stores just in-frame clones and leaves some out. The sample lists about 17,000 clones, around 80% occurring once. The sample here was CD4+ or CD8+ T cells sorted from blood, taken in a trial of the OX40 agonist ivuxolimab. The origin of the receptors is an adult with an advanced solid tumor such as melanoma, head and neck, liver or kidney cancer.

The chain links TRBV14 to TRBJ2-7; the D gene could be TRBD1 or TRBD2 (5 bases each). The V end lost 4 bases, the J end lost 2 bases, and 12 bases lay between the germline ends. Germline V lookup: CDR1 SGHDN, CDR2 FVKESK. The CDR3 length is 14 residues. The CDR3 is CASSLRDGTYEQYF. CDR3 coding DNA: TGTGCCAGCAGCCTCCGGGACGGGACCTACGAGCAGTACTTC.

Only a few counts were recorded for this clone. This chain joins TRBV4-3 and TRBJ1-6; tentatively, D is TRBD1 (5 bases). Looked up from germline, CDR1 is LGHNA and CDR2 is YSLEER. V lost 0 bases and J lost 0, with 15 bases in between. CDR3 length equals 19 residues. The CDR3 sequence: CASSQDGWGVSSYNSPLHF. CDR3 sequence (DNA): TGCGCCAGCAGCCAAGATGGATGGGGCGTTAGCTCCTATAATTCACCCCTCCACTTT.

In its sample, this clone was seen once. This rearrangement joins TRBV28 to TRBJ2-1; 10 bases agree with TRBD2. CDR3 length: 16 residues. Germline CDR1 and CDR2: MDHEN and SYDVKM. V was clipped by 3 bases and J by 8 bases; unmatched bases: 10. CDR3 in DNA: TGTGCCAGCAGTTTTGGTCTAGCGGGAGAAGGGTATGAGCAGTTCTTC. Its translation is CASSFGLAGEGYEQFF.

The J gene is TRBJ2-1, the V gene TRBV7-9; unclear D gene. CDR1 and CDR2 from the germline V gene are SEHNR and FQNEAQ (reference sequence). V lost 1 base, J lost 3 bases, and 10 bases lay in between. This CDR3 region has 15 residues. CDR3 loop: CASSLGPRGYNEQFF. CDR3 nucleotide sequence: TGTGCCAGCAGCTTAGGTCCTAGAGGCTACAATGAGCAGTTCTTC.

The chain carries TRBV19 and TRBJ2-7; D may be TRBD1 or TRBD2 (5 bases each). V lost 4 bases to trimming and J lost 4 bases, with 14 bases between them. The CDR3 consists of 14 residues. From germline, CDR1 is LNHDA and CDR2 SQIVND (reference sequence). The CDR3 spells CASSTPGTLYEQYF. CDR3 nucleotide sequence: TGTGCCAGTAGTACCCCCGGGACCCTTTACGAGCAGTACTTC.

The rearrangement links TRBV9 to TRBJ1-2, with D uncertain. The germline CDR1 and CDR2 sequences are SGDLS and YYNGEE. Deletions cut 2 bases from V and 8 bases from J, with 16 bases between. This CDR3 is built from 14 residues. The CDR3 protein is CASSVRTSPGGYTF. The CDR3 region has the DNA TGTGCCAGCAGCGTCCGGACTTCCCCAGGAGGCTACACCTTC.

V usage is TRBV13 and J usage is TRBJ2-7, with D possibly matching TRBD1 (6 bases). This CDR3 is 14 amino acids long. CDR1 is PRHDT and CDR2 is FYEKMQ in the germline V gene (reference sequence). Trimming removed 4 bases at V and 1 base at J, with 11 bases between. The CDR3 DNA reads as TGTGCCAGCAGCTCCATGACAGGTTCCTACGAGCAGTACTTC. This translates into CASSSMTGSYEQYF.

This clone was seen a few times. The rearrangement uses TRBV28 and TRBJ1-5, with 8 bases that match TRBD1. Germline trimming cut 5 bases from V and 3 bases from J; bases unmatched to any gene: 6. Germline values: CDR1 MDHEN, CDR2 SYDVKM. The CDR3 length is 15 residues. CDR3 nucleotides: TGTGCCAGCAGTCCCCCAGGGGGCTACAATCAGCCCCAGCATTTT. Translation gives CASSPPGGYNQPQHF.

The chain joins TRBV21-1 to TRBJ2-1; the D call in the table, TRBD2, was not verified against the DNA. TRBV21-1 is a pseudogene locus. This CDR3 is 20 amino acids long. CDR3 sequence (DNA): TGTGCCAGCAGCAAAGCGGGTGGTGCGGGAGGAACCTTCTCCTACAATGAGCAGTTCTTC. Its protein is CASSKAGGAGGTFSYNEQFF.

As concerns this clone: Lacking the conserved final phenylalanine or tryptophan, this CDR3 likely reflects a read error. The chain employs TRBV28 and TRBJ2-6; no clear D. Germline assignment: CDR1 MDHEN and CDR2 SYDVKM. The V end was cut by 5 bases, the J end by 0 bases, with 8 bases between. The CDR3 spans 15 residues. Here the CDR3 DNA reads TGTGCCAGCAGTCTTGGTAGCTCTGGGGCCAACGTCCTGACTCTC. This gives the protein CASSLGSSGANVLTL.

As concerns this clone: In the same sample, other DNA sequences code for this CDR3. The chain combines TRBV6-1 with TRBJ1-3; D is uncertain. This CDR3 contains 15 residues. Germline lookup yields CDR1 MNHNS and CDR2 SASEGT. V lost 2 bases to trimming and J lost 0 bases, with 8 bases between them. The CDR3 spells CASSESPGSGNTIYF. CDR3 DNA: TGTGCCAGCAGTGAAAGCCCCGGCTCTGGAAACACCATATATTTT.

The sample holds a few counts of this clone. The rearrangement joins TRBV5-4 to TRBJ2-2; tentatively, D is TRBD1 or TRBD2 (6 bases each). Germline V gene lookup returns CDR1 SGHNT and CDR2 YYREEE (reference sequence). V was shortened by 0 bases and J by 3 bases, with 9 bases between the two germline ends. The CDR3 length is 15 residues. CDR3 nucleotides: TGTGCCAGCAGCTTGGAAGGGGGGTACACCGGGGAGCTGTTTTTT. Protein sequence: CASSLEGGYTGELFF.

The rearrangement links TRBV28 to TRBJ1-5, with TRBD1 as a possible D gene (5 bases). The germline V gene encodes CDR1 MDHEN and CDR2 SYDVKM. The germline V and J ends were trimmed by 7 bases and 7 bases, with 20 bases remaining between them. The CDR3 runs 15 residues. CDR3 in DNA: TGTGCCAGCACTCCCGGGGGGTTAGGGGCGCAGCCCCAGCATTTT. This translates into CASTPGGLGAQPQHF.

This clone was seen a single time. This chain connects TRBV7-9 to TRBJ1-4; D gene ambiguous. V was trimmed by 3 bases and J by 2 bases, leaving 10 bases between them. CDR1 SEHNR and CDR2 FQNEAQ come from the germline V gene (reference sequence). CDR3 length: 15 residues. CDR3 in amino acids: CASSFSGSTNEKLFF. The CDR3 DNA reads as TGTGCCAGCAGCTTCTCTGGGTCGACTAATGAAAAACTGTTTTTT.

To note about this clone: The junction shows a germline mismatch at one end, possibly a read error. The J gene is TRBJ1-2, the V gene TRBV20-1; D uncertain. Germline V gives CDR1 DFQATT, CDR2 SNEGSKA (reference sequence). This CDR3 comprises 11 residues. The CDR3 DNA sequence: TGCAGTCTCAACATGGACTATGGCTACGCCTTC. Its translation: CSLNMDYGYAF.

The rearrangement uses TRBV28 and TRBJ1-5, with a tentative D call TRBD1 (5 bases). There are 14 residues in the CDR3. Trimming took off 5 bases at V and 3 bases at J, with 11 bases between the two ends. The germline V gene has CDR1 MDHEN and CDR2 SYDVKM. This CDR3 is CASSPGTNNQPQHF. CDR3 nucleotides: TGTGCCAGCAGTCCAGGGACGAACAATCAGCCCCAGCATTTT. The whole variable domain, remainder taken from reference TRBV28 and TRBJ1-5, is DVKVTQSSRYLVKRTGEKVFLECVQDMDHENMFWYRQDPGLGLRLIYFSYDVKMKEKGDIPEGYSVSREKKERFSLILESASTNQTSMYLCASSPGTNNQPQHFGDGTRLSIL.

This clone is labeled medium-sized. This rearrangement joins TRBV5-1 to TRBJ1-1; D uncertain. This CDR3 has 16 residues. Germline-derived CDR1 and CDR2 are SGHRS and YFSETQ. Trimming pared 4 bases from V and 1 base from J, leaving 17 bases between. The CDR3 DNA reads TGCGCCAGCAGCCCCCTGACATACGGCGCGAACACTGAAGCTTTCTTT. Its translation is CASSPLTYGANTEAFF.

The chain carries TRBV9 and TRBJ2-2; no reliable D call. Germline V lookup: CDR1 SGDLS, CDR2 YYNGEE. CDR3 length equals 17 residues. V was pared by 0 bases and J by 0 bases, with 12 bases between. The CDR3, as DNA: TGTGCCAGCAGCGTAGAAGGCAGCCCCGCGAACACCGGGGAGCTGTTTTTT. This translates into CASSVEGSPANTGELFF.

V usage is TRBV10-3 and J usage is TRBJ2-1, with 8 bases aligning to TRBD1. Germline lookup yields CDR1 ENHRY and CDR2 SYGVKD. V was pared by 2 bases and J by 4 bases, with 13 bases of the junction left unmatched. The CDR3 is 18 amino acids. The CDR3 is CAISEIRTGWVRYNEQFF. Here the CDR3 DNA reads TGTGCCATCAGTGAGATAAGGACAGGGTGGGTTAGATACAATGAGCAGTTCTTC.

The CDR3 nucleotides read TGTGCCAGCAGCGAAGAGTCCGGGACTCCCTGGACCGGGGAGCTGTTTTTT. It translates to CASSEESGTPWTGELFF. The chain uses TRBV9 and TRBJ2-2, with TRBD2 as a possible D gene (6 bases). V shed 3 bases and J shed 5 bases, with 20 bases lying between them. Germline CDR1 SGDLS, CDR2 YYNGEE. The CDR3 has 17 amino acids.